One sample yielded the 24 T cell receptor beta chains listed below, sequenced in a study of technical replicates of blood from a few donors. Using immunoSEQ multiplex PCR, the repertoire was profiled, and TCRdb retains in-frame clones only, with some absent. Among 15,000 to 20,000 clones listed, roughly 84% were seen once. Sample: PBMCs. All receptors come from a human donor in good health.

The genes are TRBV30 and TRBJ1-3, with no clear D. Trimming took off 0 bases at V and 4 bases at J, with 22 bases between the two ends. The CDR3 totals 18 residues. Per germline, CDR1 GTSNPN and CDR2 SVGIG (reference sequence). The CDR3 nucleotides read TGTGCCTGGAGTGTACGTAAAATCAGGAGGACGGGGGGAAACACCATATATTTT. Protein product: CAWSVRKIRRTGGNTIYF.

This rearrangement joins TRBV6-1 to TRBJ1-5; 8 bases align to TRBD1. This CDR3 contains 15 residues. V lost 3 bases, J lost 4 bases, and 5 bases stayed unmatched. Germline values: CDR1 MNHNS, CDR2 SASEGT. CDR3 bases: TGTGCCAGCAGTGACTTCGGACAGGGTAATCAGCCCCAGCATTTT. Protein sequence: CASSDFGQGNQPQHF.

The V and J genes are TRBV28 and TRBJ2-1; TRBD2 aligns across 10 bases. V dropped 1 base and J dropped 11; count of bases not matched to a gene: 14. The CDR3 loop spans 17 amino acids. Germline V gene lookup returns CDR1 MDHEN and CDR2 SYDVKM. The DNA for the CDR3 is TGTGCCAGCAGTTTATACACCGGGACTAGCGCCACCGGAAAGCAGTTCTTC. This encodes CASSLYTGTSATGKQFF.

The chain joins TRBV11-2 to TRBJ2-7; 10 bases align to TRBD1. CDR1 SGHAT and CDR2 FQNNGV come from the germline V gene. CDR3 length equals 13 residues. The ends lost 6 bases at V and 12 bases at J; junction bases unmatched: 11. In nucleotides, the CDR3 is TGTGCCAGCAGTAACCGGGACAGGGGTAATGTGTACTTC. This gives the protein CASSNRDRGNVYF. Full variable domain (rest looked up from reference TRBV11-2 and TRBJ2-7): EAGVAQSPRYKIIEKRQSVAFWCNPISGHATLYWYQQILGQGPKLLIQFQNNGVVDDSQLPKDRFSAERLKGVDSTLKIQPAKLEDSAVYLCASSNRDRGNVYFGPGTRLTVT.

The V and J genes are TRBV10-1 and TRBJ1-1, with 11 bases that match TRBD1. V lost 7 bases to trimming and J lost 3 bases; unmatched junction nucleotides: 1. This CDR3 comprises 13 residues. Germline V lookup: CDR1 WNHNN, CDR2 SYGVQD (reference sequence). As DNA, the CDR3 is TGCGCCAGCATGGGACAGGGGGACACTGAAGCTTTCTTT. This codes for CASMGQGDTEAFF.

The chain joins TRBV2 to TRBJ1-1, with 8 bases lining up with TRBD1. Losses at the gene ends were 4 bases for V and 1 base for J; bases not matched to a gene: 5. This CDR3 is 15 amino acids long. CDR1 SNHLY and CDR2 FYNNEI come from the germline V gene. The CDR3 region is CASSAGGAGNTEAFF. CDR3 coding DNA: TGTGCCAGCAGTGCAGGGGGCGCGGGGAACACTGAAGCTTTCTTT.

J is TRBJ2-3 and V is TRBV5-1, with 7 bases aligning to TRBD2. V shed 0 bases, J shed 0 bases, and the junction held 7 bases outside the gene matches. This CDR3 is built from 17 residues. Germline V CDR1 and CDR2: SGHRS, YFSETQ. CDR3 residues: CASSLAPSGTSTDTQYF. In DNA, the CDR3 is TGCGCCAGCAGCTTGGCGCCTAGCGGAACTAGCACAGATACGCAGTATTTT.

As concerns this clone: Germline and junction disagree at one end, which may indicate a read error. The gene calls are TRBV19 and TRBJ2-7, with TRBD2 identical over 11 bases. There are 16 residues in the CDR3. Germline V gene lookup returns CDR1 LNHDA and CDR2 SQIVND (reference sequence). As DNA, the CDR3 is TGTGCCAGTAGTCCAGGGACTAGCGGAACCACCTATGAGCAGTACTTC. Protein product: CASSPGTSGTTYEQYF.

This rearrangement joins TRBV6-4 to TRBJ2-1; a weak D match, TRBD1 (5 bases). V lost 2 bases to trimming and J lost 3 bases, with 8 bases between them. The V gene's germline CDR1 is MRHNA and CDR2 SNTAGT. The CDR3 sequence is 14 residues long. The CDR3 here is CASSDKGDYNEQFF. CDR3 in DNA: TGTGCCAGCAGTGACAAAGGGGACTACAATGAGCAGTTCTTC.

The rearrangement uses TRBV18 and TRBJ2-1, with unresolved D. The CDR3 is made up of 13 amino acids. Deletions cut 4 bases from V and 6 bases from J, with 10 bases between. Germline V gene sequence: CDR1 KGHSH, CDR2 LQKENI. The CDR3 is CASSHGPLNEQFF. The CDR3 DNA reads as TGTGCCAGCTCACATGGGCCCCTCAATGAGCAGTTCTTC. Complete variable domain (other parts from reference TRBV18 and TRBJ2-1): NAGVMQNPRHLVRRRGQEARLRCSPMKGHSHVYWYRQLPEEGLKFMVYLQKENIIDESGMPKERFSAEFPKEGPSILRIQQVVRGDSAAYFCASSHGPLNEQFFGPGTRLTVL.

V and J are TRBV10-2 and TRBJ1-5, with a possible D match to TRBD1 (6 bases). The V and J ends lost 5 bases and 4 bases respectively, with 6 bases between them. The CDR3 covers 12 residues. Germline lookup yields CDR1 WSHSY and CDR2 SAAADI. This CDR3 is CASSTGNQPQHF. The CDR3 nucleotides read TGCGCCAGCAGTACAGGGAATCAGCCCCAGCATTTT.

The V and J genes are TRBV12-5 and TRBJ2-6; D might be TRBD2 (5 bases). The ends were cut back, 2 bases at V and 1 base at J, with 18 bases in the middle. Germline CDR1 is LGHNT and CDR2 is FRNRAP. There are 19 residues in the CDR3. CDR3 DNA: TGTGCTAGTGGTTTGTTGACGCCAGGCGGGTTTTCTGGGGCCAACGTCCTGACTTTC. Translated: CASGLLTPGGFSGANVLTF.

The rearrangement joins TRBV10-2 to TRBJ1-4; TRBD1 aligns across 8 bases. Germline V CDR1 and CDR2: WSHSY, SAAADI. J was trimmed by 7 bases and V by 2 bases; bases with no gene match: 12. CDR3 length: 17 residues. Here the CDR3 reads CASSESADRVTREKLFF. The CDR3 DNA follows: TGCGCCAGCAGTGAGAGTGCGGACAGGGTTACCCGTGAAAAACTGTTTTTT.

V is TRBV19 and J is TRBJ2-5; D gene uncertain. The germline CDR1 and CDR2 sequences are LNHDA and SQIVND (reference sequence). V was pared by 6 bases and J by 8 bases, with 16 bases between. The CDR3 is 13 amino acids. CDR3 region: CASSDIIRETQYF. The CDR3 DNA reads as TGTGCCAGTAGCGACATAATAAGAGAAACCCAGTACTTC.

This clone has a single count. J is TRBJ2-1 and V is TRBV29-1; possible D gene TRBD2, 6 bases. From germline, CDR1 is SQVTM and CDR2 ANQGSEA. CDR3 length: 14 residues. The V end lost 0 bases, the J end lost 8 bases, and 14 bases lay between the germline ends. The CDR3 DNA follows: TGCAGCGTTGAAGAACCGGGAGCTGGCGATGAGCAGTTCTTC. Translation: CSVEEPGAGDEQFF.

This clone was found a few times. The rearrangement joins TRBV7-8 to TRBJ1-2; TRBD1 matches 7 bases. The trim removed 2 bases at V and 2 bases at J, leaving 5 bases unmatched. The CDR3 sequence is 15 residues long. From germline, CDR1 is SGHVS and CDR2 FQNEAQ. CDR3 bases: TGTGCCAGCAGCTTAAGACGGGACAGAAACTATGGCTACACCTTC. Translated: CASSLRRDRNYGYTF. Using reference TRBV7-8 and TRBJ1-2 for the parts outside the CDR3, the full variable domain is GAGVSQSPRYKVAKRGQDVALRCDPISGHVSLFWYQQALGQGPEFLTYFQNEAQLDKSGLPSDRFFAERPEGSVSTLKIQRTQQEDSAVYLCASSLRRDRNYGYTFGSGTRLTVV.

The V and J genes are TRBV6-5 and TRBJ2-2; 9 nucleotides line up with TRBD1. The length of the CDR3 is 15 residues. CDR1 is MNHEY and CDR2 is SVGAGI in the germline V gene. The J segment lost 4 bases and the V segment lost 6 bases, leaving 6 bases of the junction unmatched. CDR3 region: CASRQTGGITGELFF. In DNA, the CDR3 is TGTGCCAGCAGACAGACAGGGGGTATCACCGGGGAGCTGTTTTTT.

In nucleotides, the CDR3 is TGTGCCAGCAGTTACTCCGACAGGGGACGGGAAAAACTGTTTTTT. Amino acid sequence: CASSYSDRGREKLFF. The chain couples TRBV6-6 to TRBJ1-4; 8 nucleotides agree with TRBD1. Germline values: CDR1 MNHNY, CDR2 SVGAGI (reference sequence). Trimming at V came to 0 bases and at J to 8 bases, leaving 5 bases not matched to a gene. The length of the CDR3 is 15 residues.

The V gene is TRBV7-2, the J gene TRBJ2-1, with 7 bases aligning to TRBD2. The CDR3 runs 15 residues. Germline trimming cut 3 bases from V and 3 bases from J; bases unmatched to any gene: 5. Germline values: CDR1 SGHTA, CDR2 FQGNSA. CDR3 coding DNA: TGTGCCAGCAGCTTCGGCGGGGGATTCTACAATGAGCAGTTCTTC. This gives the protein CASSFGGGFYNEQFF.

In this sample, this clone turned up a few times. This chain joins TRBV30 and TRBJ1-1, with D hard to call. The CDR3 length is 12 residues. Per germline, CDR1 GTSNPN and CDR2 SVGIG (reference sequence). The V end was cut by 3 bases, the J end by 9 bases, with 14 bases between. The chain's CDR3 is CAWSISGSQAFF. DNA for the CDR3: TGTGCCTGGAGCATATCTGGCAGTCAAGCTTTCTTT. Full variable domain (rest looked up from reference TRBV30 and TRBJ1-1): SQTIHQWPATLVQPVGSPLSLECTVEGTSNPNLYWYRQAAGRGLQLLFYSVGIGQISSEVPQNLSASRPQDRQFILSSKKLLLSDSGFYLCAWSISGSQAFFGQGTRLTVV.

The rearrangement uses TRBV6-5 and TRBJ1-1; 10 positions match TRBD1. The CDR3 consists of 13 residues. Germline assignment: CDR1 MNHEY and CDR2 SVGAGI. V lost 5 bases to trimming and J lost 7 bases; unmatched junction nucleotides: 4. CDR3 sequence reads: CASSVDRGSEAFF. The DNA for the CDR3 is TGTGCCAGCAGTGTGGACAGGGGGAGTGAAGCTTTCTTT.

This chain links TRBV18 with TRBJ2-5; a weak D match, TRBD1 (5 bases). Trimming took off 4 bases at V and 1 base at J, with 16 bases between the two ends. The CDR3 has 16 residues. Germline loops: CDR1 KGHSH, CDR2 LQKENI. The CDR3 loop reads CASSHRQSPSQETQYF. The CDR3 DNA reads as TGTGCCAGCTCACACAGGCAATCACCATCCCAAGAGACCCAGTACTTC.

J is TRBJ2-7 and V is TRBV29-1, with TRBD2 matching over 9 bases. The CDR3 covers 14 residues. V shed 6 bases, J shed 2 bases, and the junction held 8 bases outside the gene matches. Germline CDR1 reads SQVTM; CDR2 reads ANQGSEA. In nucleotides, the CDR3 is TGCAGCGTAACCTGGACTAGCGTAACCTACGAGCAGTACTTC. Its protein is CSVTWTSVTYEQYF.

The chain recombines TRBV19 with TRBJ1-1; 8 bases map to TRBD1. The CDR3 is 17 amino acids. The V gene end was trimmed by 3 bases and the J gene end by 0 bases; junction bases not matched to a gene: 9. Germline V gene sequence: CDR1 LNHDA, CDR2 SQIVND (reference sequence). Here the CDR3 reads CASSIEEDRGLNTEAFF. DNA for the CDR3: TGTGCCAGTAGTATCGAAGAAGACAGGGGATTGAACACTGAAGCTTTCTTT. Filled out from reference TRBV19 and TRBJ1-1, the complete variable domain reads DGGITQSPKYLFRKEGQNVTLSCEQNLNHDAMYWYRQDPGQGLRLIYYSQIVNDFQKGDIAEGYSVSREKKESFPLTVTSAQKNPTAFYLCASSIEEDRGLNTEAFFGQGTRLTVV.